This T cell receptor beta chain was recorded in a study of shared clonotypes between healthy human individuals. CDR3 size: 13 residues. The germline gives CDR1 SGHRS, CDR2 YFSETQ. V was clipped by 0 bases and J by 7 bases, with 10 bases between them. Generated by immunoSEQ multiplex PCR, the TCRdb table keeps only in-frame clones and is missing some. The sample includes 2 million to 3 million clones, around nine tenths of them seen just once. The chain joins TRBV5-1 to TRBJ1-1; D gene uncertain. The receptor was derived from a man aged 18 to 29 in good health. The specimen sequenced was naive CD4+ T cells sorted from blood. Subset noted: CD45RA+ positively selected. CDR3: CASSLDGRIEAFF. CDR3 bases: TGCGCCAGCAGCTTGGACGGACGGATTGAAGCTTTCTTT.